This section outlines one T cell receptor beta chain sequence together with its context. It has no known antigen specificity. Base-call qualities are not available, and no considerably larger clone is one nucleotide away. The data are from a study of regulatory T cells in long-lasting Graves disease (dated by TCRdb to the early 2020s). Context from the whole study: In the newly diagnosed Graves' disease group, patients had been taking antithyroid drugs for less than 3 months. A total of about 33 samples underwent TCR sequencing, from around 13 patients with persistent Graves' disease and 20 or so patients with newly diagnosed Graves' disease. This study used TCR sequencing and RNA sequencing of peripheral blood to compare persistent Graves' disease patients against newly diagnosed Graves' disease patients. The study was registered as a clinical trial and conducted in China.

The CDR3 numbers 16 residues from cysteine through phenylalanine. The entry retains the CDR3 DNA only, 48 bases that are in frame from base 1. CDR1 and CDR2 are drawn from the germline V gene (reference sequence): LNHDA, SQIVND. The junction carries 14 bases between V and J, which are trimmed by 5 bases and 0 bases respectively. The protocol used for the library was multiplex PCR. Sequenced on an Illumina HiSeq 4000. TCR beta libraries were built with iRepertoire HTBI primers and Arm-PCR amplification of CDR3 regions. Gel purification was performed on PCR products prior to sequencing. The study's processing was this. Across samples, around 62 TRBV and 12 to 15 TRBJ segments were identified and used for gene usage analysis of CDR3 amino acid clonotypes. Filtered high-quality paired reads were merged into contigs using COPE and FqMerger. BLAST was used to align contigs to the IMGT TRBV, TRBD and TRBJ reference genes, and CDR3 was defined following IMGT. Clonotypes above 0.1% frequency were classified as highly expanded clones. Shannon entropy served as the measure of repertoire diversity, while the Gini coefficient captured V-J evenness. A clonotype was considered public if more than one individual shared it. TCRdb passed the public sequencing reads through fastp at Q25 and MiXCR, retaining productive beta sequences. Each CDR3 protein appears once, grouped with its most common genes and DNA. The V and J calls here are based on TCRdb, not the publication. The sample includes some 400,000 distinct CDR3 sequences, with under 15% observed a single time. 16% of the sample is held by the ten biggest clonotypes.

General conclusions and limits of the study: Patients with persistent disease shared more public clonotypes (fewer than 3,000) than newly diagnosed patients did (about 1,000). Peripheral blood alone was examined, since thyroid tissue, which constituted the primary lesion, could not be accessed. The authors acknowledged the small sample size as a limitation that may reduce accuracy. Compared with newly diagnosed patients, patients with persistent Graves' disease had lower TCR Shannon entropy and fewer highly expanded clones, which suggests clonal expansion. Preferential use of TRBV28, TRBJ1-2 and TRBJ2-5 was observed in persistent disease, whereas TRBV20-1 and TRBJ2-1 were favored in newly diagnosed disease. Sequencing and analysis were limited to the TCR beta chain.

The meaning of the sample's time point label: newly diagnosed GD, antithyroid drugs for less than 3 months. For both TCR sequencing and RNA sequencing, RNA was extracted from PBMCs in TRIzol. Graves' disease was diagnosed according to American Thyroid Association guidelines. Patients for the study were recruited at an endocrinology department in Xi'an, China. From each patient, nine milliliters of peripheral blood was collected into an EDTA anticoagulant tube. Ficoll Paque Plus density gradient separation was used to isolate PBMCs, and no further T cell sorting was done. An Agilent 2100 Bioanalyzer and agarose gel were used to check RNA quality, while a NanoDrop 2000 measured RNA concentration. This same sample was also part of a study on T cells in Graves' hyperthyroidism and ophthalmopathy. From the second report: Graves' hyperthyroidism was defined as stable when no progression to ophthalmopathy occurred over 18 months of follow-up. Hyperthyroidism patients were newly diagnosed, had a disease duration of under 2 months, and were aged 18 to 65 years. Exclusion was applied to patients with uncontrolled infections, other autoimmune diseases, pregnancy or lactation. Clinical symptoms, serum thyroxine and TRAb, thyroid ultrasound, and orbital computed tomography formed the basis for the diagnoses. A first-round RT-PCR of the TCR CDR3 used the HTBI primer set with the Qiagen OneStep RT-PCR kit. Blood samples also contained most of the expanded thyroid clonotypes (frequency above 0.001), which suggests that blood repertoires may reflect thyroid immune responses. In cross-validation, a model built on a 13 V-J signature told ophthalmopathy apart from stable hyperthyroidism with 87.88% sensitivity and approximately 81% specificity, and in testing the same model reached 80%/75%. In validation, progression to ophthalmopathy was predicted by the model with 70.59% sensitivity and roughly 72% specificity, a median of approximately 7.1 months before onset. A discovery cohort of roughly 96 patients, approximately 45 with Graves' ophthalmopathy and over 55 with stable Graves' hyperthyroidism, was used to find distinguishing TCR V-J signatures. Whether ophthalmopathy could be predicted prospectively was tested in an independent validation cohort made up of 18 to 20 hyperthyroidism patients plus 17 patients who later progressed to ophthalmopathy. For training and testing, the 100 or so patients in the discovery cohort were randomly divided in a 7:3 ratio. In roughly six Graves' hyperthyroidism patients, the study also compared T-cell repertoires from thyroid tissue with T-cell repertoires from blood. After sampling, hyperthyroidism patients received methimazole starting at 30 mg daily, and ophthalmopathy patients received high-dose intravenous methylprednisolone. A second multiplex PCR round built the libraries, followed by size selection and purification. Sequencing of the libraries was done on an Illumina HiSeq2000 using paired-end 100 bp reads. Raw data were processed with SOAPnuke, discarding reads with adapters, uncalled bases, mean Phred below 15, or no exact constant-primer or identifier match. High-quality paired reads were merged with COPE v1.2.5, and unique nucleotide sequences were defined as clonotypes. Clonotypes were aligned to IMGT TRBV, TRBD and TRBJ reference segments using MiTCR v1.1. Only V-J combinations with frequency above 0.0001, covering 99% to 99.2% of repertoires, were analysed. The TCS score was defined as F50 (clonal expansion) divided by E x V (chaos), with BLOSUM62-based TCRdist calculated between CDR3 peptides within each V-J. Welch's t-statistics and random forest reduced 500 to 650 V-J features to 10 to 15, which were used in a naive Bayes classifier (R e1071). Sample size was not statistically predetermined, and investigators were not blinded to group allocation. According to the paper, TCR Vbeta CDR3 sequencing was carried out on about 140 peripheral blood samples, which came from fewer than 50 ophthalmopathy, 80 or so hyperthyroidism and approximately 17 progressor patients.

The sequence came from a young woman with Graves disease. Donor details come from another sample of the same person, matched by shared clones. The rearrangement joined TRBV19 to TRBJ1-5; the D segment cannot be called with confidence. The material was peripheral blood mononuclear cells (PBMCs), obtained at new diagnosis, from a patient treated with antithyroid drugs. In nucleotides, the sequence is TGTGCCAGTAGTGGGAGCAGGCCGTATAGCAATCAGCCCCAGCATTTT. Protein translation: CASSGSRPYSNQPQHF.